Listed below are T cell receptor beta chains from one sample, sequenced in a study of control samples from healthy donors and cancer patients. Profiling relied on immunoSEQ multiplex PCR, and the TCRdb table lists in-frame clones only, not all of them. The table shows about 150,000 clones, with approximately 96% occurring only once. The sample consisted of blood. The receptor set was obtained from a man in his forties in good health. Each CDR3 is given with its conserved first and last residue. The D gene is left open where the match is weak. Rows may omit the clone size; those that give it use once, few, many or a size class.

TRBD1,once,TRBJ1-5,TRBV4-1,TGCGCCAGCAGCCACCTGACAGGGGGCAATCAGCCCCAGCATTTT,CASSHLTGGNQPQHF
.,.,TRBJ1-3,TRBV11-2,TGTGCCAGCAGCTTAGATCCCAGGGTTGGAAACACCATATATTTT,CASSLDPRVGNTIYF
.,.,TRBJ1-6,TRBV5-8,TGTGCCAGCAGCTTGGTGGTAGGGAGCTCCTATAATTCACCCCTCCACTTT,CASSLVVGSSYNSPLHF
TRBD1,.,TRBJ1-3,TRBV19,TGTGCCAGTAGTGGGACTCCGGGACAGAGAGTCTACTCTGGAAACACCATATATTTT,CASSGTPGQRVYSGNTIYF
.,.,TRBJ1-1,TRBV7-9,TGTGCCAGCAGTCAGAGGGGCACTGAAGCTTTCTTT,CASSQRGTEAFF
TRBD1,.,TRBJ1-5,TRBV27,TGTGCCAGCCCACCGTCCCGAACCCCCGGGACAGGGACGGACCAGCCCCAGCATTTT,CASPPSRTPGTGTDQPQHF
.,.,TRBJ1-1,TRBV18,TGTGCCAGCTCACACGGGACGTTGAACACTGAAGCTTTCTTT,CASSHGTLNTEAFF
.,.,TRBJ1-2,TRBV30,TGTGCCTGGAGTAGGGGGGATGGCTACACCTTC,CAWSRGDGYTF
.,.,TRBJ2-2,TRBV2,TGTGCCAGCAGTCGACAGTGGGGCGGGGAGCTGTTTTTT,CASSRQWGGELFF
TRBD2,once,TRBJ2-1,TRBV30,TGTGCCTGGTTGGGGCCGGGGACTAACAATGAGCAGTTCTTC,CAWLGPGTNNEQFF
.,.,TRBJ1-6,TRBV10-2,TGCGCCAGCAGTGAGTCGAGGGAAACCTATAATTCACCCCTCCACTTT,CASSESRETYNSPLHF
.,.,TRBJ1-1,TRBV28,TGTGCCAGCAGTTTAGGCGGCAGTAGGAACACTGAAGCTTTCTTT,CASSLGGSRNTEAFF
TRBD1,.,TRBJ2-6,TRBV19,TGTGCCAGTGCGAGGACAGGGCGGTCCGGGGCCAACGTCCTGACTTTC,CASARTGRSGANVLTF
.,.,TRBJ1-2,TRBV9,TGTGCCAGCAGCTTGACAGCGAGCTATGGCTACACCTTC,CASSLTASYGYTF
.,.,TRBJ1-1,TRBV6-5,TGTGCCAGCAGTTACTCACAGGAGATTAACACTGAAGCTTTCTTT,CASSYSQEINTEAFF
.,.,TRBJ2-1,TRBV6-6,TGTGCCAGCAGTCGGGACCGGGGGGACAGGAATGAGCAGTTCTTC,CASSRDRGDRNEQFF
TRBD1,.,TRBJ2-4,TRBV19,TGTGCCAGTAGAACCGGGACAGCAGAAGCCAAAAACATTCAGTACTTC,CASRTGTAEAKNIQYF
.,once,TRBJ1-5,TRBV5-6,TGTGCCAGCAGCTCGTTTGGGGGGTCCAATCAGCCCCAGCATTTT,CASSSFGGSNQPQHF
.,.,TRBJ1-2,TRBV6-6,TGTGCCAGCAGTTACTCTGGGAACTATGGCTACACCTTC,CASSYSGNYGYTF
.,.,TRBJ1-3,TRBV7-9,TGTGCCAGCAGCTTAGATGTTGTGGGTCTCTCTGGAAACACCATATATTTT,CASSLDVVGLSGNTIYF
.,.,TRBJ1-5,TRBV4-1,TGCGCCAGCAGCCAAGCGGGGGTAAGAAATCAGCCCCAGCATTTT,CASSQAGVRNQPQHF
.,.,TRBJ1-1,TRBV19,TGTGCCAGTAGTATAGTAGGGGAGTCTGAAGCTTTCTTT,CASSIVGESEAFF
.,.,TRBJ2-3,TRBV6-1,TGTGCCAGCAGTGAAGCACCCCCGGGGCGGACAGATACGCAGTATTTT,CASSEAPPGRTDTQYF